This section outlines one T cell receptor (beta chain) sequence together with its context. Between the trimmed V and J ends, which lost 4 bases and 5 bases, there was a span of 18 bases. Germline CDR1 reads LNHDA; CDR2 reads SQIVND (reference sequence). The CDR3 runs to 15 residues. These data belong to a study of control samples from healthy donors and cancer patients. TCRdb's copy holds only in-frame clones and misses some; the assay was immunoSEQ multiplex PCR. The table lists about 130,000 clones, 92% of them singletons, with approximately 2.2% in the top ten. Sequencing used blood. The receptor was isolated from a woman in her forties or fifties in good health. The chain employs TRBV19 and TRBJ2-7, with D perhaps assigned TRBD1 or TRBD2 (5 bases each). CDR3 coding DNA: TGTGCCAGTAGTAGGGGGTCAGGTCCGGAAGACGAGCAGTACTTC. Translated, it gives CASSRGSGPEDEQYF.